This TCR beta chain was sequenced for a study of T cell responses to AZD1222 COVID-19 vaccine (dated by TCRdb to about 2021). About the study as a whole: AZD1222 recipients given second doses at about 4 weeks or at about 12 weeks were pooled, since spike-specific TCR depth and breadth were not found to differ between the two schedules. TCR sequencing covered roughly 230 trial participants: approximately 200 given two doses of AZD1222 and around 26 given two doses of MenACWY control vaccine. Enrollment into the trials was organized by age into subgroups of 18-55, 56-69 and 70-plus years, and those subgroups contained approximately 150, 30 and 60 TCR-sequenced participants, respectively.

The CDR3 regions of human TCRbeta chains were analyzed by immunosequencing. Turning to the authors' computational methods: TCRs in the repertoires were compared against a reference library of SARS-CoV-2-specific TCRs that had been generated with the MIRA antigen-specificity platform. Breadth was defined as the fraction of unique TCRs that were SARS-CoV-2-associated, and depth was defined as the fraction of total T cells that were SARS-CoV-2-associated. Each spike-specific TCR was assigned to its reactive spike region and to a CD4 or CD8 class using the MIRA data. Log10-transformed breadth and depth values were compared by one-way ANOVA with Sidak's multiple comparisons tests. Imported from immuneACCESS, the table was reduced by TCRdb to in-frame sequences with V and J called. These copies leave out some clones; in studies compared against another copy, an unresolved V gene accounts for under half, and the cause of the remainder is not known. That table supplies the V and J calls and clone size; D and trimming were determined from the DNA. The sample records around 80,000 clones, more than 75% of which are singletons. The ten largest make up 8.7% of the sample.

The time point label of this sample denotes: baseline before first vaccination. Samples from vaccinated people were obtained from the UK trials COV001 and COV002, which included a single-blind randomized controlled phase 2/3 trial of AZD1222 (ChAdOx1 nCoV-19) in healthy adults. For TCRbeta chain sequencing, PBMC samples were collected from trial participants at day 0 and at day 28 after the second dose. As regards this clone: Its antigen target is currently unknown. Base quality data are lacking; no much larger clone is found one base away.

General findings and caveats noted by the study authors: Reportedly, almost half of the unique spike-specific TCRs recognized epitopes lying outside the regions that are mutated in the B.1.351 and B.1.1.7 variants. CD4 TCRs associated with the vaccine covered the entire spike protein, and the dominant responses were in regions 160-218 and 743-854. The 56-69-year group was small, and its depth increase did not reach significance, likely because of low power. No day 14 peak-response samples were available, so repertoires were characterized only after the peak T cell response. Participants were mostly white British, with more females than males. The authors suggested clonal diversity may have been underestimated. Conclusions about previously exposed vaccinees are limited, since just a handful of AZD1222 recipients were seropositive for SARS-CoV-2 at baseline. After two AZD1222 doses, spike-specific TCR breadth and depth were significantly higher than at day 0 and than in MenACWY recipients.

Looking up the germline V gene (reference sequence) yields CDR1 DFQATT and CDR2 SNEGSKA. From its cysteine to its phenylalanine, the CDR3 spans 10 amino acids. Only the CDR3 DNA stays, 30 bases, in frame from base 1. Cut back by 3 bases and 5 bases, the V and J ends lie 5 bases apart. The sequence links TRBV20-1 to TRBJ2-7, with the D gene too uncertain to name. This receptor was obtained from an adult in good health. The sequencing here drew on peripheral blood, taken on day 0 of AZD1222 vaccination. The CDR3 in this case is CSARRDEQYF. The DNA sequence is given as TGCAGTGCTAGGAGAGACGAGCAGTACTTC.